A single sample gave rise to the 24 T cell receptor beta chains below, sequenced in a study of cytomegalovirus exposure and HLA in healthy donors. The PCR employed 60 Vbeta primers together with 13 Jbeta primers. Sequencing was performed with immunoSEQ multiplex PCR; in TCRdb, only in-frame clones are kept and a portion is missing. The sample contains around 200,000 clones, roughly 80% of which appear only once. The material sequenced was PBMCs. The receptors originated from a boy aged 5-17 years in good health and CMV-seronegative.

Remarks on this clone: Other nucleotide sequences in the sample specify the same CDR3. DNA for the CDR3: TGCGCCAGCAGCCCTGGGACTAGCGGGTACAATGAGCAGTTCTTC. Translating gives CASSPGTSGYNEQFF. The rearrangement links TRBV4-3 to TRBJ2-1, with 12 bases matching TRBD2. V gave up 4 bases and J gave up 4 bases; unmatched junction bases: 2. In germline, CDR1 is LGHNA, CDR2 YSLEER. This CDR3 has 15 residues.

The CDR3 DNA follows: TGCAGCGCCGTAGACTCAAGCTCCTACAATGAGCAGTTCTTC. Protein sequence: CSAVDSSSYNEQFF. The chain links TRBV29-1 to TRBJ2-1, with D unclear. Germline-derived CDR1 and CDR2 are SQVTM and ANQGSEA. The CDR3 contains 14 residues. With 7 bases removed from V and 0 bases from J, the gap between germline ends came to 13 bases.

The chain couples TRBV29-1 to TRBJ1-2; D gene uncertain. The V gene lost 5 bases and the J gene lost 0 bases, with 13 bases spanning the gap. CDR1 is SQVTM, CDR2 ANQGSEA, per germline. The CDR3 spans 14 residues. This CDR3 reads CSVTLWGANYGYTF. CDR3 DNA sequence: TGCAGCGTTACCCTCTGGGGAGCTAACTATGGCTACACCTTC.

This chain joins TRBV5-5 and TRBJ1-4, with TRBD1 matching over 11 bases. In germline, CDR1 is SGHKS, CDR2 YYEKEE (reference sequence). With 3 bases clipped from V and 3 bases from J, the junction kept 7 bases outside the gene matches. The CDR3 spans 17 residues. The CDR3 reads CASSSWDRGDSNEKLFF. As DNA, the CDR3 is TGTGCCAGCAGCTCGTGGGACAGGGGGGACTCTAATGAAAAACTGTTTTTT.

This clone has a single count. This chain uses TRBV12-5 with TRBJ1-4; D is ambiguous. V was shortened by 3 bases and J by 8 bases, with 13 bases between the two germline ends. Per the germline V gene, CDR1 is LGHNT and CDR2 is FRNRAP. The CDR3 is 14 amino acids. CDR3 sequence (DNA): TGTGCTAGTGGTTTAAACGGGTACCGAGAAAAACTGTTTTTT. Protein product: CASGLNGYREKLFF.

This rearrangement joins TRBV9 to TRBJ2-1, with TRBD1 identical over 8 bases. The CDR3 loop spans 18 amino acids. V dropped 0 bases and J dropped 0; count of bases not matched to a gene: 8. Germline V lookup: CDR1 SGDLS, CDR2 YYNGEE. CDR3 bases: TGTGCCAGCAGCGTAGGGGACAGGCCCCTGAGCTCCTACAATGAGCAGTTCTTC. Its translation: CASSVGDRPLSSYNEQFF.

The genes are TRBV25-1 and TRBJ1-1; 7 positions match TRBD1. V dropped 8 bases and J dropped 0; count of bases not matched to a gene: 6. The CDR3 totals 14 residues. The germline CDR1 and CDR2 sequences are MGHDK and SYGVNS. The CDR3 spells CASEPGQLNTEAFF. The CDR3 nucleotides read TGTGCCAGCGAGCCGGGACAGTTGAACACTGAAGCTTTCTTT.

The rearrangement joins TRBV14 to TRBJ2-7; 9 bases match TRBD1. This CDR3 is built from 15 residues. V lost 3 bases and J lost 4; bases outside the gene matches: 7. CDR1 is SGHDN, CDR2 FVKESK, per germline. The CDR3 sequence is CASSQMGQGFYEQYF. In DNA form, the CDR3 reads TGTGCCAGCAGCCAGATGGGACAGGGTTTTTACGAGCAGTACTTC.

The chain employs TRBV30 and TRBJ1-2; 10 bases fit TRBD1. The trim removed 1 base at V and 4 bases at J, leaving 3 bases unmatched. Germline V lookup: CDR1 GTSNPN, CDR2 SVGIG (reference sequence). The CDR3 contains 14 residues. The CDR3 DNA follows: TGTGCCTGGAGTGGGGGACAGGGGAGCTATGGCTACACCTTC. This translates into CAWSGGQGSYGYTF.

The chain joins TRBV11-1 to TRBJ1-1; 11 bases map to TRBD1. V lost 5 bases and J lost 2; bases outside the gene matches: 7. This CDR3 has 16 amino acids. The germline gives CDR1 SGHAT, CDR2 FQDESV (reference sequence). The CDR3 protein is CASSLGQGAFNTEAFF. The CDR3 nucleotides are TGTGCCAGCAGCCTCGGACAGGGGGCATTTAACACTGAAGCTTTCTTT.

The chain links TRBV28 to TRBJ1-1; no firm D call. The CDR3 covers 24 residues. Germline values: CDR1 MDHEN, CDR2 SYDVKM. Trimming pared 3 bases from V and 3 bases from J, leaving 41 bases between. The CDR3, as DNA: TGTGCCAGCAGTTTTTCAATGAAAGTACCGACGTTTCGCGGGTTGGGTGGATCGGACACTGAAGCTTTCTTT. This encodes CASSFSMKVPTFRGLGGSDTEAFF.

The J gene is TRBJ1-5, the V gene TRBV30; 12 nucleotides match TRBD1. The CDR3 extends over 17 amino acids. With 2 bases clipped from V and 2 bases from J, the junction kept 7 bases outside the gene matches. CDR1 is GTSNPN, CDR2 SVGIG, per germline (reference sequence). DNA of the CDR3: TGTGCCTGGAGTACCGGGACAGGGGGCACGGGCAATCAGCCCCAGCATTTT. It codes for CAWSTGTGGTGNQPQHF.

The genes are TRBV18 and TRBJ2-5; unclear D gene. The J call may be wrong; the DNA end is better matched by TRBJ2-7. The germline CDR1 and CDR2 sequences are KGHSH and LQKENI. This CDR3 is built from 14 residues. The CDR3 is CASSPPGSFYEQYF. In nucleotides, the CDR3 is TGTGCCAGCTCACCACCCGGGTCTTTTTACGAGCAGTACTTC.

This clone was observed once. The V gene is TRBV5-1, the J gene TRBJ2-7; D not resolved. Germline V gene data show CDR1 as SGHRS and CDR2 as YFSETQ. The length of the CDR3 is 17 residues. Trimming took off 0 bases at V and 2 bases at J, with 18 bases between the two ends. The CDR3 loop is CASSLEVQDSFAYEQYF. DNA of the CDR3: TGCGCCAGCAGCTTGGAAGTCCAGGATTCGTTTGCCTACGAGCAGTACTTC.

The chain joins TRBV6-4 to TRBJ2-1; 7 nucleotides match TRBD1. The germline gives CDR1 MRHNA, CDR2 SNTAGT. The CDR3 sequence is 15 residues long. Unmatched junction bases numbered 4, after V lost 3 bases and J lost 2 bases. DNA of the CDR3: TGTGCCAGCAGTGAGGAGCAGGGGGCCTACAATGAGCAGTTCTTC. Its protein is CASSEEQGAYNEQFF.

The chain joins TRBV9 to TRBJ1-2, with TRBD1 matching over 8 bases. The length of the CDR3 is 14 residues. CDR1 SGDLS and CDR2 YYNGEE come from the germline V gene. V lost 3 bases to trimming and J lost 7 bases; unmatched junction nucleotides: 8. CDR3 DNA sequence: TGTGCCAGCAGCGAAGTACAGGGGGATGGTGGCTACACCTTC. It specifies CASSEVQGDGGYTF. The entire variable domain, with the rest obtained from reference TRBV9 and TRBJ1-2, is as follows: DSGVTQTPKHLITATGQRVTLRCSPRSGDLSVYWYQQSLDQGLQFLIQYYNGEERAKGNILERFSAQQFPDLHSELNLSSLELGDSALYFCASSEVQGDGGYTFGSGTRLTVV.

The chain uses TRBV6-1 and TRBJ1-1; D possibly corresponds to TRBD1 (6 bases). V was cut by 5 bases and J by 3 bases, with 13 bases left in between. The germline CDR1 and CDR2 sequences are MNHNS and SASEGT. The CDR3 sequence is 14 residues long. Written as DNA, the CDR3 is TGTGCCAGCAGTTCGGGACAAATCTACACTGAAGCTTTCTTT. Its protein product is CASSSGQIYTEAFF.

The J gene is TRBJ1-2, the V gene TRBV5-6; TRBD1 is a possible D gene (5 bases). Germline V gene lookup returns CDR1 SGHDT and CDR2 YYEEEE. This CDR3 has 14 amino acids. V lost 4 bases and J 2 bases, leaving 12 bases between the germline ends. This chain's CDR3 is CASSPGRVNYGYTF. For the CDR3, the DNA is TGTGCCAGCAGCCCAGGGAGGGTAAACTATGGCTACACCTTC. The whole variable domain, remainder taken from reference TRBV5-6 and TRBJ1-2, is DAGVTQSPTHLIKTRGQQVTLRCSPKSGHDTVSWYQQALGQGPQFIFQYYEEEERQRGNFPDRFSGHQFPNYSSELNVNALLLGDSALYLCASSPGRVNYGYTFGSGTRLTVV.

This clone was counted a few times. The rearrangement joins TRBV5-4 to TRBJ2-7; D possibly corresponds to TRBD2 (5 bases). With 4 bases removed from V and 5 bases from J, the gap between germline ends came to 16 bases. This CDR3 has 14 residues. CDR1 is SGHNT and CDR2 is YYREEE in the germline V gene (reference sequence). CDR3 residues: CASSIGTGSHEQYF. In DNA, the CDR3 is TGTGCCAGCAGCATTGGAACGGGATCCCACGAGCAGTACTTC.

CDR3 amino acids: CASSPTGDQETQYF. CDR3 DNA sequence: TGTGCCAGCAGTCCGACAGGGGACCAAGAGACCCAGTACTTC. The gene calls are TRBV27 and TRBJ2-5, with 8 bases lining up with TRBD1. The CDR3 loop spans 14 amino acids. CDR1 MNHEY and CDR2 SMNVEV come from the germline V gene (reference sequence). Unmatched junction bases numbered 2, after V lost 5 bases and J lost 0 bases.

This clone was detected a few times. CDR3 DNA sequence: TGTGCCAGCAGTACCCGGGACATGAGTAATTCACCCCTCCACTTT. Translation gives CASSTRDMSNSPLHF. The J gene is TRBJ1-6, the V gene TRBV27; a weak D match, TRBD1 (6 bases). Germline CDR1 MNHEY, CDR2 SMNVEV (reference sequence). Trimming removed 5 bases at V and 6 bases at J, with 14 bases between. CDR3 length: 15 residues.

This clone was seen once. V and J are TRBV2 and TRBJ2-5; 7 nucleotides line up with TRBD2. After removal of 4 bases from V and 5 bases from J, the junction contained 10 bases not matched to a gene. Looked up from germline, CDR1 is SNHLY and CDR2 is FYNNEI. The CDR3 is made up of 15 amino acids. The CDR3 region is CASSASSGGGETQYF. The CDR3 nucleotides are TGTGCCAGCAGTGCTTCTAGCGGTGGGGGGGAGACCCAGTACTTC.

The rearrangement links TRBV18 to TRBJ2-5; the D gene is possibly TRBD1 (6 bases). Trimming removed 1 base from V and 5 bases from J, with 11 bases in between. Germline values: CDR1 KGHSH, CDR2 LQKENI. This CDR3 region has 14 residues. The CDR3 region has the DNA TGTGCCAGCTCACCACTAACAGGGTTGGAGACCCAGTACTTC. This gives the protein CASSPLTGLETQYF.

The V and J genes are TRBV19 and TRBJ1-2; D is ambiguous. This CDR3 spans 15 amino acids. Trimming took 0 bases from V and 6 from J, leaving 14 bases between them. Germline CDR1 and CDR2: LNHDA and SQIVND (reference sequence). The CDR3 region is CASSIDGVMRDGYTF. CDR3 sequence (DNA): TGTGCCAGTAGTATAGACGGGGTAATGAGGGATGGCTACACCTTC. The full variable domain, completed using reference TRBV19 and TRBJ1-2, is DGGITQSPKYLFRKEGQNVTLSCEQNLNHDAMYWYRQDPGQGLRLIYYSQIVNDFQKGDIAEGYSVSREKKESFPLTVTSAQKNPTAFYLCASSIDGVMRDGYTFGSGTRLTVV.